This entry is about one TCR beta chain. The J segment lost 4 bases and the V segment lost 0 bases, leaving 15 bases of the junction unmatched. This CDR3 has 18 residues. Germline values: CDR1 SGHRS, CDR2 YFSETQ. The data are from a study of long-term antiretroviral therapy in people with HIV. They ran version v3.0 of the immunoSEQ assay at survey level. Sequenced by immunoSEQ multiplex PCR; TCRdb stores in-frame clones only, minus some. The table lists tens of thousands of clones, 75% to 90% of them singletons. Specimen: unsorted PBMCs, collected 1.5 years after starting antiretroviral therapy. The receptor comes from a man aged 18 to 29 with HIV. The V and J genes are TRBV5-1 and TRBJ2-5, with 7 bases identical to TRBD2. This CDR3 reads CASSLVEAGEMPVETQYF. DNA for the CDR3: TGCGCCAGCAGCTTGGTTGAGGCGGGAGAGATGCCTGTAGAGACCCAGTACTTC.